Shown below are 13 T cell receptor beta chains from a single sample sequenced in a study of blood T cell repertoires in COVID-19. Clones were read by immunoSEQ multiplex PCR, and TCRdb kept only the in-frame ones, dropping some. The table includes some 150,000 clones, roughly 86% detected once. The sequenced material came from peripheral blood. These TCRs come from a woman aged 55 to 70 with acute or convalescent COVID-19.

The chain joins TRBV5-1 to TRBJ2-7, with D tentatively TRBD1 (6 bases). The germline gives CDR1 SGHRS, CDR2 YFSETQ. The CDR3 runs to 16 residues. Trimming cost V 7 bases and J 1 base, with 21 bases left between them. CDR3 sequence (DNA): TGCGCCAGCCGAATGGGACACCTTCGCGATTCCTACGAGCAGTACTTC. It is translated as CASRMGHLRDSYEQYF. The full variable domain, with the rest looked up from reference TRBV5-1 and TRBJ2-7, is KAGVTQTPRYLIKTRGQQVTLSCSPISGHRSVSWYQQTPGQGLQFLFEYFSETQRNKGNFPGRFSGRQFSNSRSEMNVSTLELGDSALYLCASRMGHLRDSYEQYFGPGTRLTVT.

The chain has TRBV18 and TRBJ2-7; 7 bases are a match to TRBD2. From germline, CDR1 is KGHSH and CDR2 LQKENI. The CDR3 sequence is 13 residues long. Trimming removed 6 bases from V and 3 bases from J; junction bases left unmatched: 5. The CDR3 region is CASSPTSVYEQYF. The CDR3 DNA sequence: TGTGCCAGCTCCCCCACTAGCGTCTACGAGCAGTACTTC.

The chain combines TRBV2 with TRBJ2-7; possibly TRBD2 for D (6 bases). The germline V gene encodes CDR1 SNHLY and CDR2 FYNNEI. CDR3 length: 15 residues. The V and J ends lost 4 bases and 0 bases respectively, with 13 bases between them. The CDR3 loop is CASSGGVLLSYEQYF. The DNA for the CDR3 is TGTGCCAGCAGTGGCGGGGTCCTCCTCTCCTACGAGCAGTACTTC.

V and J are TRBV28 and TRBJ2-3; 9 bases align to TRBD2. This CDR3 is 18 amino acids long. With V trimmed by 1 base and J by 0 bases, 8 bases remained unmatched. CDR1 is MDHEN and CDR2 is SYDVKM in the germline V gene. For the CDR3, the DNA is TGTGCCAGCAGTTTATATCGCGGGGGGGCCCGGAGCACAGATACGCAGTATTTT. Its protein product is CASSLYRGGARSTDTQYF.

The chain uses TRBV4-1 and TRBJ2-1; possibly TRBD1 for D (6 bases). V gave up 1 base and J gave up 6 bases, with 13 bases separating them. The germline CDR1 and CDR2 sequences are MGHRA and YSYEKL. The CDR3 is 15 amino acids. DNA of the CDR3: TGCGCCAGCAGCCAAGTCAGGGGACCGCGCAATGAGCAGTTCTTC. As protein: CASSQVRGPRNEQFF.

The chain recombines TRBV28 with TRBJ2-2; a weak D match, TRBD2 (7 bases). This CDR3 comprises 17 residues. V lost 6 bases, J lost 3 bases, and 20 bases lay in between. In germline, CDR1 is MDHEN, CDR2 SYDVKM. The CDR3 region is CASSSRLRGAYTGELFF. For the CDR3, the DNA is TGTGCCAGCAGCTCACGCCTCCGGGGGGCCTACACCGGGGAGCTGTTTTTT.

This clone has only one observation. CDR3 sequence: CASSLVQGYGYTF. CDR3 nucleotide sequence: TGCGCCAGCAGCTTGGTTCAGGGCTATGGCTACACCTTC. V and J are TRBV5-1 and TRBJ1-2, with a tentative D call TRBD1 (5 bases). V lost 0 bases to trimming and J lost 4 bases, with 7 bases between them. The CDR3 sequence is 13 residues long. In germline, CDR1 is SGHRS, CDR2 YFSETQ.

This clone has only a few counts. V usage is TRBV4-1 and J usage is TRBJ2-5; TRBD2 aligns across 13 bases. V shed 6 bases, J shed 4 bases, and the junction held 5 bases outside the gene matches. This CDR3 has 15 amino acids. Germline values: CDR1 MGHRA, CDR2 YSYEKL. The CDR3 is CASSLLAGGVETQYF. CDR3 DNA sequence: TGCGCCAGCAGTCTACTAGCGGGGGGGGTAGAGACCCAGTACTTC.

This sequence joins TRBV12-5 and TRBJ2-3; 12 nucleotides align to TRBD2. Germline V gives CDR1 LGHNT, CDR2 FRNRAP. The J segment lost 6 bases and the V segment lost 5 bases, leaving 9 bases of the junction unmatched. The CDR3 length is 16 residues. The CDR3 spells CASGPPASGGADTQYF. CDR3 DNA sequence: TGTGCTAGTGGTCCCCCGGCTAGCGGGGGGGCGGATACGCAGTATTTT.

CDR3 sequence reads: CASSDRGQVYGYTF. The CDR3 DNA follows: TGTGCCAGCAGTGATCGCGGACAGGTCTATGGCTACACCTTC. The chain carries TRBV25-1 and TRBJ1-2; 7 bases match TRBD1. The CDR3 covers 14 residues. V trimming: 3 bases; J trimming: 4 bases; junction bases outside the gene matches: 5. The germline CDR1 and CDR2 sequences are MGHDK and SYGVNS.

The rearrangement uses TRBV10-3 and TRBJ2-3, with TRBD1 as a possible D gene (5 bases). Germline V gene sequence: CDR1 ENHRY, CDR2 SYGVKD. V gave up 0 bases and J gave up 5 bases, with 12 bases separating them. CDR3 size: 15 residues. CDR3: CAISESGQGLDTQYF. CDR3 DNA: TGTGCCATCAGTGAGTCGGGGCAGGGTTTAGATACGCAGTATTTT.

The chain links TRBV3-1 (or the pseudogene TRBV3-2) to TRBJ2-1, with D possibly matching TRBD2 (6 bases). V was cut by 1 base and J by 2 bases, with 15 bases left in between. Germline-derived CDR1 and CDR2 are LGHDT and YNNKEL (reference sequence). CDR3 length equals 17 residues. CDR3 nucleotides: TGTGCCAGCAGCCAAGTAGGGTTGGACTACCCCTACAATGAGCAGTTCTTC. Translation gives CASSQVGLDYPYNEQFF.

V gene TRBV19 combines with J gene TRBJ2-7; 8 bases align to TRBD1. Germline CDR1 LNHDA, CDR2 SQIVND (reference sequence). The CDR3 length is 13 residues. V dropped 4 bases and J dropped 5; count of bases not matched to a gene: 4. CDR3 residues: CASSTYRGNEQYF. The DNA of the CDR3 is TGTGCCAGTAGTACCTACAGGGGGAACGAGCAGTACTTC.